These 12 T cell receptor beta chains share one sample of origin, sequenced in a study of cytomegalovirus exposure and HLA in healthy donors. Profiling relied on immunoSEQ multiplex PCR, and the TCRdb table lists in-frame clones only, not all of them. Of about 73,000 clones in the sample, about 93% are singletons; the top ten hold approximately 3%. What was sequenced was PBMCs. Receptor source: a woman aged 18-29 years in good health and CMV-seropositive.

V is TRBV10-2 and J is TRBJ1-5, with a tentative D call TRBD1 (6 bases). CDR3 length: 14 residues. V was trimmed by 3 bases and J by 9 bases, leaving 15 bases between them. The germline V gene has CDR1 WSHSY and CDR2 SAAADI. CDR3 sequence (DNA): TGCGCCAGCAGTGACGATGGGGGCGGGTTGCCCCAGCATTTT. This codes for CASSDDGGGLPQHF.

The chain carries TRBV5-1 and TRBJ1-1, with 7 bases identical to TRBD1. Germline V gene lookup returns CDR1 SGHRS and CDR2 YFSETQ. V trimming: 3 bases; J trimming: 0 bases; junction bases outside the gene matches: 2. This CDR3 comprises 14 residues. The CDR3 loop reads CASSWGQMNTEAFF. DNA for the CDR3: TGCGCCAGCAGCTGGGGACAGATGAACACTGAAGCTTTCTTT.

This chain connects TRBV11-2 to TRBJ1-1; D gene uncertain. V was shortened by 7 bases and J by 1 base, with 13 bases between the two germline ends. The germline gives CDR1 SGHAT, CDR2 FQNNGV. The CDR3 contains 14 residues. The CDR3 DNA follows: TGTGCCAGCACGCGGGGTTCGGGGAACACTGAAGCTTTCTTT. Encoded protein: CASTRGSGNTEAFF. The full variable domain, in which reference TRBV11-2 and TRBJ1-1 provide the parts outside the CDR3, is EAGVAQSPRYKIIEKRQSVAFWCNPISGHATLYWYQQILGQGPKLLIQFQNNGVVDDSQLPKDRFSAERLKGVDSTLKIQPAKLEDSAVYLCASTRGSGNTEAFFGQGTRLTVV.

This sequence joins TRBV2 and TRBJ1-5; D is perhaps TRBD1 (6 bases). Between the trimmed V and J ends, which lost 6 bases and 0 bases, there was a span of 12 bases. CDR3 size: 15 residues. The germline V gene has CDR1 SNHLY and CDR2 FYNNEI. DNA of the CDR3: TGTGCCAGCAGCAGGACAGTTTATAGCAATCAGCCCCAGCATTTT. Protein sequence: CASSRTVYSNQPQHF.

The chain has TRBV5-1 and TRBJ1-2; D is ambiguous. This CDR3 comprises 13 residues. CDR1 and CDR2 (germline): SGHRS, YFSETQ. Trimming left V 4 bases short and J 5 bases short, with 12 bases between. The CDR3 sequence: CASSRRGSYGYTF. The DNA for the CDR3 is TGCGCCAGCAGCCGACGCGGTTCTTATGGCTACACCTTC. Drawing the rest from reference TRBV5-1 and TRBJ1-2, the complete variable domain is KAGVTQTPRYLIKTRGQQVTLSCSPISGHRSVSWYQQTPGQGLQFLFEYFSETQRNKGNFPGRFSGRQFSNSRSEMNVSTLELGDSALYLCASSRRGSYGYTFGSGTRLTVV.

The V gene is TRBV7-9, the J gene TRBJ2-7, with a possible D match to TRBD1 (6 bases). This CDR3 contains 16 residues. V lost 4 bases to trimming and J lost 4 bases, with 20 bases between them. Germline loops: CDR1 SEHNR, CDR2 FQNEAQ (reference sequence). The CDR3 nucleotides read TGTGCCAGCAGCTCCGGACACCTTAAGGGGGAATACGAGCAGTACTTC. Translated: CASSSGHLKGEYEQYF.

This clone was detected only once. This chain links TRBV11-3 with TRBJ2-2, with a possible D match to TRBD2 (6 bases). Per the germline V gene, CDR1 is SGHNT and CDR2 is YENEEA. This CDR3 comprises 17 residues. Between the trimmed V and J ends, which lost 5 bases and 2 bases, there was a span of 18 bases. CDR3 sequence reads: CASSPDKAGLNTGELFF. The CDR3 DNA reads TGTGCCAGCAGCCCGGACAAGGCCGGACTAAACACCGGGGAGCTGTTTTTT.

This clone was counted a single time. The V call is TRBV28, the J call TRBJ1-1; 9 bases line up with TRBD1. Germline CDR1 reads MDHEN; CDR2 reads SYDVKM. V lost 5 bases and J lost 4; bases outside the gene matches: 11. The CDR3 extends over 16 amino acids. CDR3 loop: CASSLRDREEGTEAFF. The CDR3 coding sequence is TGTGCCAGCAGTCTCCGGGACAGGGAAGAGGGCACTGAAGCTTTCTTT.

The chain carries TRBV6-6 and TRBJ2-1; a weak D match, TRBD2 (6 bases). This CDR3 is 13 amino acids long. V lost 9 bases and J 10 bases, leaving 19 bases between the germline ends. Looked up from germline, CDR1 is MNHNY and CDR2 is SVGAGI (reference sequence). The CDR3 loop is CASEGLKPHEQFF. The CDR3 DNA reads as TGTGCCAGTGAGGGACTTAAACCGCACGAGCAGTTCTTC.

This clone was seen only a few times. The chain links TRBV5-1 to TRBJ2-5; weak D call: TRBD1 (7 bases). Germline V gene data show CDR1 as SGHRS and CDR2 as YFSETQ. There are 13 residues in the CDR3. Trimming stripped 5 bases from V and 4 bases from J, with 12 bases between. The CDR3 DNA reads as TGCGCCAGCAGTCAGGGGGGCCGAGAGACCCAGTACTTC. Translated: CASSQGGRETQYF.

This clone has just one count. This rearrangement joins TRBV20-1 to TRBJ2-7; 9 nucleotides align to TRBD2. There are 11 residues in the CDR3. J lost 8 bases, V lost 3 bases, and 2 bases had no gene match. CDR1 DFQATT and CDR2 SNEGSKA come from the germline V gene (reference sequence). The CDR3 sequence is CSARSGGKQYF. The CDR3 DNA sequence: TGCAGTGCTAGGAGCGGGGGGAAGCAGTACTTC.

J is TRBJ1-5 and V is TRBV19, with a tentative D call TRBD1 (5 bases). Trimming removed 1 base at V and 5 bases at J, with 15 bases between. In germline, CDR1 is LNHDA, CDR2 SQIVND (reference sequence). The CDR3 sequence is 16 residues long. CDR3 sequence reads: CASSIAPGRLDQPQHF. The CDR3 nucleotides read TGTGCCAGTAGTATAGCGCCAGGGCGACTGGATCAGCCCCAGCATTTT.